Presented here are 19 T cell receptor beta chains from one specimen sequenced in a study of blood T cells in healthy people across ages. The second PCR ran about 6 to 12 cycles with a sample-barcoded 5' primer and J-beta primers. TCRdb re-called the 5' RACE reads through MiXCR, storing one row per CDR3 protein. The table includes 700,000 to 950,000 distinct CDR3 sequences, about 40% detected once. The sample taken for sequencing was blood. All receptors derive from a woman aged 55-69 years in good health.

The chain is built from TRBV15 and TRBJ2-1; maybe TRBD2 (6 bases). The tail of the sequence fits TRBJ2-7 better, so the J call may be wrong. Germline CDR1 reads LNHNV; CDR2 reads YYDKDF (reference sequence). The CDR3 loop spans 15 amino acids. DNA of the CDR3: TGTGCCACCAACCCAGGCGGGAAGGTCTACAATGAGCAGTACTTC. The encoded protein is CATNPGGKVYNEQYF.

The V gene is TRBV5-6, the J gene TRBJ2-4, with 12 positions matching TRBD2. The CDR3 is 13 amino acids. Losses at the gene ends were 5 bases for V and 8 bases for J; bases not matched to a gene: 2. Germline V gives CDR1 SGHDT, CDR2 YYEEEE. CDR3 loop: CASRTSGSYIQYF. The CDR3 coding sequence is TGTGCCAGCAGGACTAGCGGGAGCTACATTCAGTACTTC.

Here the CDR3 reads CASSQESRGRWELFF. CDR3 coding DNA: TGCGCCAGCAGCCAAGAGTCCAGGGGGCGGTGGGAGCTGTTTTTT. This chain connects TRBV4-1 to TRBJ2-2; TRBD1 matches 8 bases. Germline-derived CDR1 and CDR2 are MGHRA and YSYEKL. The CDR3 spans 15 residues. With V trimmed by 0 bases and J by 9 bases, 6 bases remained unmatched.

This chain uses TRBV29-1 with TRBJ2-1; 7 nucleotides align to TRBD1. This CDR3 spans 13 amino acids. Unmatched junction bases numbered 13, after V lost 7 bases and J lost 10 bases. The germline gives CDR1 SQVTM, CDR2 ANQGSEA. The CDR3 here is CSASGQTSYEQFF. The CDR3 nucleotides read TGCAGCGCATCGGGACAGACCTCCTACGAGCAGTTCTTC.

The chain links TRBV4-2 to TRBJ2-1; D call uncertain. V gave up 0 bases and J gave up 6 bases, with 6 bases separating them. The CDR3 runs 13 residues. Germline assignment: CDR1 LGHNA and CDR2 YNFKEQ. Here the CDR3 DNA reads TGTGCCAGCAGCCAAGATTTACTCAATGAGCAGTTCTTC. Protein sequence: CASSQDLLNEQFF.

The rearrangement uses TRBV7-8 and TRBJ1-2; D uncertain. This CDR3 spans 16 amino acids. V lost 5 bases, J lost 0 bases, and 16 bases lay in between. CDR1 is SGHVS, CDR2 FQNEAQ, per germline. The CDR3 DNA sequence: TGTGCCAGCAGCCGTACTATTGGGCGAGCTAACTATGGCTACACCTTC. It codes for CASSRTIGRANYGYTF.

The rearrangement uses TRBV29-1 and TRBJ2-1; D call uncertain. V shed 1 base and J shed 0 bases, with 22 bases lying between them. The CDR3 extends over 19 amino acids. Germline V gene sequence: CDR1 SQVTM, CDR2 ANQGSEA. In DNA, the CDR3 is TGCAGCGTTGAAGCCCATCCCTCCTTTAGCTCCGGCTCCTACAATGAGCAGTTCTTC. This encodes CSVEAHPSFSSGSYNEQFF.

This clonotype was counted a few times. The DNA of the CDR3 is TGCAGTGCTCCAAGAGCGGGAGGTTCCGGAGATACGCAGTATTTT. This sequence encodes CSAPRAGGSGDTQYF. This sequence joins TRBV20-1 and TRBJ2-3, with TRBD2 matching 9 bases. V gave up 5 bases and J gave up 5 bases; unmatched junction bases: 11. The V gene's germline CDR1 is DFQATT and CDR2 SNEGSKA (reference sequence). The length of the CDR3 is 15 residues.

With respect to this clonotype: A read error may account for a junction end that differs from germline. J is TRBJ2-1 and V is TRBV9; D tentatively fits TRBD1 or TRBD2 (6 bases each). The CDR3 loop spans 14 amino acids. Germline V gives CDR1 SGDLS, CDR2 YYNGEE. The CDR3 DNA follows: TGTGTCAGCAGCGTGGGGGGCACCTTCTATGAGCAGTTCTTC. This translates into CVSSVGGTFYEQFF.

This sequence joins TRBV19 and TRBJ2-1; the D is unclear. CDR3 length: 14 amino acids. CDR1 is LNHDA and CDR2 is SQIVND in the germline V gene (reference sequence). V was cut by 1 base and J by 0 bases, with 4 bases left in between. CDR3 in DNA: TGTGCCAGTAGTATAGGTGACTCCTACAATGAGCAGTTCTTC. Amino acid sequence: CASSIGDSYNEQFF.

The rearrangement joins TRBV6-5 to TRBJ1-1; 7 bases fit TRBD1. Germline CDR1 is MNHEY and CDR2 is SVGAGI. Unmatched junction bases numbered 9, after V lost 6 bases and J lost 11 bases. The CDR3 has 12 residues. The CDR3 protein is CASSPPGTDAFF. CDR3 in DNA: TGTGCCAGCAGCCCTCCCGGGACAGACGCTTTCTTT.

The rearrangement links TRBV30 to TRBJ1-4; possibly TRBD1 for D (5 bases). Germline V gene lookup returns CDR1 GTSNPN and CDR2 SVGIG (reference sequence). The CDR3 is made up of 14 amino acids. V gave up 0 bases and J gave up 5 bases, with 10 bases separating them. The CDR3 here is CAWSVQGGNEKLFF. The DNA of the CDR3 is TGTGCCTGGAGTGTGCAGGGAGGAAATGAAAAACTGTTTTTT. Supplemented by reference TRBV30 and TRBJ1-4, the full variable domain reads SQTIHQWPATLVQPVGSPLSLECTVEGTSNPNLYWYRQAAGRGLQLLFYSVGIGQISSEVPQNLSASRPQDRQFILSSKKLLLSDSGFYLCAWSVQGGNEKLFFGSGTQLSVL.

The J gene is TRBJ2-5, the V gene TRBV20-1; the D gene is possibly TRBD2 (6 bases). The CDR3 has 13 amino acids. The V end lost 6 bases, the J end lost 2 bases, and 13 bases lay between the germline ends. In germline, CDR1 is DFQATT, CDR2 SNEGSKA (reference sequence). DNA of the CDR3: TGCAGTGCCTCAACTAGCCTGCAAGAGACCCAGTACTTC. Its protein product is CSASTSLQETQYF.

This clonotype showed up just once. The chain has TRBV21-1 and TRBJ2-1; the table's D call, TRBD2, has no DNA check behind it. TRBV21-1 is a known pseudogene. The CDR3 is 16 amino acids. CDR3 in amino acids: CASSKGLAGVCNEQFF. The CDR3 coding sequence is TGTGCCAGCAGCAAGGGACTAGCGGGAGTTTGCAATGAGCAGTTCTTC.

The CDR3 DNA sequence: TGTGCCAGCAGTGCAAGGACAGGGAGTAATTCACCCCTCCACTTT. Translating it yields CASSARTGSNSPLHF. The rearrangement joins TRBV25-1 to TRBJ1-6; 8 bases map to TRBD1. Trimming took 4 bases from V and 6 from J; bases not matched to a gene: 5. Germline V gene sequence: CDR1 MGHDK, CDR2 SYGVNS. This CDR3 is built from 15 residues.

The chain combines TRBV14 with TRBJ2-4; 10 nucleotides align to TRBD2. The junction had 7 bases not matched to a gene; V was cut back by 4 bases and J by 7 bases. Germline assignment: CDR1 SGHDN and CDR2 FVKESK. The CDR3 runs to 15 residues. CDR3 loop: CASSLQRGGWNIQYF. The DNA of the CDR3 is TGTGCCAGCAGCCTCCAGCGGGGGGGCTGGAACATTCAGTACTTC.

This clonotype was observed a single time. The chain joins TRBV14 to TRBJ2-7; maybe TRBD2 (6 bases). TRBJ2-5 explains the end of the DNA better; the J call may be wrong. In germline, CDR1 is SGHDN, CDR2 FVKESK. The CDR3 has 15 amino acids. The CDR3 here is CASSQDSGGPGTQYF. The CDR3, as DNA: TGTGCCAGCAGCCAAGATAGCGGTGGACCGGGGACCCAGTACTTC.

As to this clonotype: A clone one base away is much larger, so this may be a read error. The chain carries TRBV29-1 and TRBJ2-7; 9 bases agree with TRBD1. Germline lookup yields CDR1 SQVTM and CDR2 ANQGSEA. The CDR3 length is 15 residues. After removal of 7 bases from V and 7 bases from J, the junction contained 17 bases not matched to a gene. The CDR3: CSAAGGTGSHNEQYF. CDR3 nucleotide sequence: TGCAGCGCTGCAGGAGGGACAGGGTCCCACAATGAGCAGTACTTC.

Only one count was recorded for this clonotype. The genes are TRBV3-1 and TRBJ1-1, with 8 bases matching TRBD1. The CDR3 runs 14 residues. Germline values: CDR1 LGHDT, CDR2 YNNKEL (reference sequence). Trimming at V came to 6 bases and at J to 6 bases, leaving 9 bases not matched to a gene. CDR3 DNA sequence: TGTGCCAGCAGGGGGACAGGAGGATTCGCTGAAGCTTTCTTT. Encoded protein: CASRGTGGFAEAFF.